The clone carrying this T cell receptor (beta chain) has only one observation. This record comes from a study of blood T cell repertoires in COVID-19. Study as a whole: The samples span acute and convalescent COVID-19 from the United States, Italy and Spain. PBMCs, B-cell-depleted T cells, or T cells provided the cDNA or gDNA that made up the material.

Trimming removed 4 bases from V and 3 bases from J; junction bases left unmatched: 9. The germline CDR1 and CDR2 sequences are MDHEN and SYDVKM. The CDR3 runs 16 residues. Authors' methods: Amplifying reference gene primers gave estimates of nucleated cell counts. Here immunoSEQ multiplex PCR was the method, and the copy in TCRdb shows in-frame clones only, minus some. V and J calls plus clone size are reproduced from that table; the DNA served to infer D and trimming. The sample lists 140,000 to 150,000 clones, 65% to 80% occurring once. The clonotype was recovered from a woman aged 60-75 years with acute or convalescent COVID-19. The chain uses TRBV28 and TRBJ2-1; TRBD2 matches at 7 bases. Sequenced: peripheral blood. This chain's CDR3 is CASSSPGGNRYNEQFF. Written as DNA, the CDR3 is TGTGCCAGCAGTTCACCCGGGGGGAACCGCTACAATGAGCAGTTCTTC. Full variable domain (outside the CDR3, taken from reference TRBV28 and TRBJ2-1): DVKVTQSSRYLVKRTGEKVFLECVQDMDHENMFWYRQDPGLGLRLIYFSYDVKMKEKGDIPEGYSVSREKKERFSLILESASTNQTSMYLCASSSPGGNRYNEQFFGPGTRLTVL.